A single sample gave rise to the 2 T cell receptor beta chains below, sequenced in a study of Graves' ophthalmopathy and Graves' hyperthyroidism listed by TCRdb under 2018. The sequencer listed for this sample is Illumina HiSeq 2000. For repertoire sequencing, TCR beta CDR3 regions were amplified from RNA transcripts. HTBI primers and the Qiagen OneStep RT-PCR kit were used in a first-round RT-PCR, which was followed by a second-round multiplex PCR, size selection and purification. TCRdb's own reprocessing of the public reads used fastp at Q25 and MiXCR and kept productive beta chains. Entries are consolidated by CDR3 protein sequence, retaining the most common genes and DNA. The sample table lists 300,000 to 350,000 distinct CDR3 sequences, 15% to 20% of them with a count of one. The ten largest clones represent 12% of the sample. Specimen: peripheral blood. These receptors were obtained from an adult man with Graves' ophthalmopathy.

In this sample, this clonotype turned up many times. This chain joins TRBV13 and TRBJ1-2; D call uncertain. The CDR3 consists of 14 residues. Trimming cost V 3 bases and J 2 bases, with 10 bases left between them. Germline V lookup: CDR1 PRHDT, CDR2 FYEKMQ (reference sequence). The CDR3 bases are TGTGCCAGCAGCTTTTACGGGAACAACTATGGCTACACCTTC. It codes for CASSFYGNNYGYTF. The whole variable domain, remainder taken from reference TRBV13 and TRBJ1-2, is AAGVIQSPRHLIKEKRETATLKCYPIPRHDTVYWYQQGPGQDPQFLISFYEKMQSDKGSIPDRFSAQQFSDYHSELNMSSLELGDSALYFCASSFYGNNYGYTFGSGTRLTVV.

This clonotype was recorded many times. J is TRBJ1-5 and V is TRBV6-1; D gene uncertain. The V gene's germline CDR1 is MNHNS and CDR2 SASEGT. This CDR3 is built from 16 residues. The V and J ends lost 1 base and 4 bases respectively, with 14 bases between them. The CDR3 DNA reads TGTGCCAGCAGTGAAGAAATAGCAAGGGCGAATCAGCCCCAGCATTTT. Its translation: CASSEEIARANQPQHF.